One and the same sample provided the 6 T cell receptor beta chains below, sequenced in a study of cytomegalovirus exposure and HLA in healthy donors (dated by TCRdb to the late 2010s). Receptor amplification or capture employed the immunoSEQ multiplex PCR assay. For the multiplex PCR, a mixture combining 60 forward primers for TCR Vbeta segments and 13 reverse primers for TCR Jbeta segments was used. TCRdb obtained this table from immuneACCESS and retained in-frame rearrangements with V and J assigned. These tables miss some clones; where compared with another copy, unresolved V genes account for less than half of the shortfall, and the remainder is unexplained. In this sample the table shows 200,000 to 250,000 clones, just over 75% of which occur a single time. The top ten constitute 0.63% of the sample. Sample: PBMCs. The source of these receptors is a man younger than 35 in good health and CMV-seronegative.

The V gene is TRBV9, the J gene TRBJ2-2; the D gene is possibly TRBD1 (5 bases). This CDR3 has 17 residues. The V gene's germline CDR1 is SGDLS and CDR2 YYNGEE. The V gene lost 4 bases and the J gene lost 1 base, with 17 bases spanning the gap. CDR3 nucleotide sequence: TGTGCCAGCAGCAGAAGGGGAAGGGGTCAGAACACCGGGGAGCTGTTTTTT. Its protein is CASSRRGRGQNTGELFF.

The chain links TRBV2 to TRBJ2-6, with 8 positions matching TRBD1. Per the germline V gene, CDR1 is SNHLY and CDR2 is FYNNEI. V trimming: 10 bases; J trimming: 0 bases; junction bases outside the gene matches: 11. This CDR3 has 17 amino acids. CDR3 coding DNA: TGTGCCACCCGCGGCGGGACAGGCCTCTCTGGGGCCAACGTCCTGACTTTC. Encoded protein: CATRGGTGLSGANVLTF.

This chain uses TRBV15 with TRBJ1-1; D gene unclear. The V and J ends lost 0 bases and 4 bases respectively, with 9 bases between them. The CDR3 covers 14 residues. Germline CDR1 reads LNHNV; CDR2 reads YYDKDF (reference sequence). The CDR3 sequence is CATSRDSISTEAFF. DNA for the CDR3: TGTGCCACCAGCAGAGATTCGATTAGCACTGAAGCTTTCTTT. The whole variable domain, filled in from reference TRBV15 and TRBJ1-1, reads DAMVIQNPRYQVTQFGKPVTLSCSQTLNHNVMYWYQQKSSQAPKLLFHYYDKDFNNEADTPDNFQSRRPNTSFCFLDIRSPGLGDTAMYLCATSRDSISTEAFFGQGTRLTVV.

The V and J genes are TRBV30 and TRBJ2-7; 9 bases align to TRBD1. The CDR3 extends over 13 amino acids. The germline V gene has CDR1 GTSNPN and CDR2 SVGIG (reference sequence). V trimming: 3 bases; J trimming: 6 bases; junction bases outside the gene matches: 6. In DNA form, the CDR3 reads TGTGCCTGGAGCGGGACAGGGACGGGCGAGCAGTACTTC. Translated, it gives CAWSGTGTGEQYF.

V is TRBV5-1 and J is TRBJ2-3; D might be TRBD1 (6 bases). This CDR3 has 18 residues. In germline, CDR1 is SGHRS, CDR2 YFSETQ. The V end lost 5 bases, the J end lost 0 bases, and 22 bases lay between the germline ends. CDR3 protein: CASSGGRRPVSSTDTQYF. For the CDR3, the DNA is TGCGCCAGCAGTGGGGGCAGGCGGCCAGTTTCTAGCACAGATACGCAGTATTTT.

This clone showed up just a few times. The CDR3 nucleotides read TGTGCCAGCAGTGGCGAGGGAACAGATACGCAGTATTTT. It is translated as CASSGEGTDTQYF. The rearrangement joins TRBV6-1 to TRBJ2-3; D is perhaps TRBD2 (5 bases). CDR1 MNHNS and CDR2 SASEGT come from the germline V gene. There are 13 residues in the CDR3. The V end lost 4 bases, the J end lost 3 bases, and 8 bases lay between the germline ends.